The 30 T cell receptor beta chains given below trace back to one sample, sequenced in a study of blood T cell repertoires in COVID-19 (dated by TCRdb to the early 2020s). The library was produced with the immunoSEQ multiplex PCR assay. TCRdb stores this immuneACCESS table with in-frame sequences only. Part of the clones is absent; in the studies checked, under half of the shortfall reflects unresolved V genes, and no reason is known for the rest. A total of 150,000 to 180,000 clones appear in this sample, 80% of them only once. Together, the top ten hold over 0.5% of the sample. The sequenced material came from peripheral blood. The receptors shown here come from a man aged 60-69 years with acute or convalescent COVID-19.

This clone was seen more than once but under ten times. The V gene is TRBV5-1, the J gene TRBJ1-5; maybe TRBD1 (6 bases). Germline V gives CDR1 SGHRS, CDR2 YFSETQ. The V gene lost 4 bases and the J gene lost 5 bases, with 10 bases spanning the gap. The CDR3 spans 13 residues. CDR3: CASSRDIDQPQHF. CDR3 bases: TGCGCCAGCAGCCGGGACATAGATCAGCCCCAGCATTTT.

The chain uses TRBV24-1 and TRBJ2-6; D is ambiguous. V lost 4 bases and J 0 bases, leaving 9 bases between the germline ends. This CDR3 has 16 residues. Germline V gene data show CDR1 as KGHDR and CDR2 as SFDVKD. The CDR3 is CATSERDNSGANVLTF. The CDR3 nucleotides are TGTGCCACCAGTGAACGTGACAACTCTGGGGCCAACGTCCTGACTTTC.

The V gene is TRBV19, the J gene TRBJ1-2; maybe TRBD1 (6 bases). CDR3 length equals 17 residues. Trimming removed 5 bases from V and 1 base from J, with 20 bases in between. Germline V gives CDR1 LNHDA, CDR2 SQIVND (reference sequence). The CDR3 DNA reads as TGTGCCAGTAGTCTCAGGGGCAGCCCAATTATTAACTATGGCTACACCTTC. Translating gives CASSLRGSPIINYGYTF.

The chain links TRBV3-1 (or the pseudogene TRBV3-2) to TRBJ1-4; the D is unclear. The CDR3 length is 14 residues. V was trimmed by 1 base and J by 1 base, leaving 4 bases between them. Germline lookup yields CDR1 LGHDT and CDR2 YNNKEL (reference sequence). The chain's CDR3 is CASSQGVTNEKLFF. DNA of the CDR3: TGTGCCAGCAGCCAAGGAGTAACTAATGAAAAACTGTTTTTT.

This rearrangement joins TRBV10-3 to TRBJ2-5, with 13 positions matching TRBD2. The CDR3 is 14 amino acids. CDR1 ENHRY and CDR2 SYGVKD come from the germline V gene. After removal of 6 bases from V and 3 bases from J, the junction contained 1 base not matched to a gene. CDR3 sequence: CAISGTSGKETQYF. For the CDR3, the DNA is TGTGCCATCAGCGGGACTAGCGGGAAAGAGACCCAGTACTTC.

The CDR3 DNA is TGTGCCAGCAGTTACGTCAGGGGGAACACTGAAGCTTTCTTT. It encodes CASSYVRGNTEAFF. V is TRBV6-5 and J is TRBJ1-1, with D tentatively TRBD1 (6 bases). The CDR3 contains 14 residues. Germline V gene data show CDR1 as MNHEY and CDR2 as SVGAGI. V lost 2 bases, J lost 1 base, and 8 bases lay in between.

The table lists this clone with a few counts. This chain uses TRBV3-1 (or the pseudogene TRBV3-2) with TRBJ1-2; 7 positions match TRBD1. Germline V lookup: CDR1 LGHDT, CDR2 YNNKEL (reference sequence). This CDR3 contains 14 residues. Trimming at V came to 0 bases and at J to 4 bases, leaving 2 bases not matched to a gene. The CDR3 DNA sequence: TGTGCCAGCAGCCAAGATCGGACAGGCTATGGCTACACCTTC. It specifies CASSQDRTGYGYTF.

The chain combines TRBV2 with TRBJ1-1; D possibly corresponds to TRBD1 (5 bases). Per the germline V gene, CDR1 is SNHLY and CDR2 is FYNNEI. The CDR3 spans 13 residues. V shed 7 bases and J shed 3 bases, with 12 bases lying between them. The DNA of the CDR3 is TGTGCCAGCACTACTTCGGGGGACACTGAAGCTTTCTTT. As protein: CASTTSGDTEAFF.

The chain has TRBV19 and TRBJ1-6; no firm D call. The CDR3 covers 15 residues. Trimming took off 5 bases at V and 10 bases at J, with 18 bases between the two ends. Germline values: CDR1 LNHDA, CDR2 SQIVND (reference sequence). CDR3 sequence: CASSLEGGGGSPLHF. CDR3 in DNA: TGTGCCAGTAGTCTGGAAGGCGGCGGTGGATCACCCCTCCACTTT.

The CDR3 is CASSSPDRGYNNEQFF. In DNA, the CDR3 is TGTGCCAGCAGTTCCCCGGACAGGGGATACAACAATGAGCAGTTCTTC. The V gene is TRBV6-6, the J gene TRBJ2-1; 9 positions match TRBD1. This CDR3 spans 16 amino acids. Germline V gene lookup returns CDR1 MNHNY and CDR2 SVGAGI (reference sequence). J was trimmed by 5 bases and V by 4 bases; bases with no gene match: 9.

The chain uses TRBV6-2 or TRBV6-3 and TRBJ2-7, with 8 nucleotides matching TRBD1. V dropped 5 bases and J dropped 6; count of bases not matched to a gene: 12. The CDR3 totals 15 residues. The germline CDR1 and CDR2 sequences are MNHEY and SVGEGT. CDR3 residues: CASSKRQGNIGEQYF. The CDR3 DNA follows: TGTGCCAGCAGTAAAAGACAGGGGAATATCGGCGAGCAGTACTTC.

This chain uses TRBV6-2 or TRBV6-3 with TRBJ1-1; the D is unclear. V lost 2 bases and J lost 3, with 7 bases in between. Germline-derived CDR1 and CDR2 are MNHEY and SVGEGT. The CDR3 length is 13 residues. The CDR3 reads CASSYPRDTEAFF. CDR3 sequence (DNA): TGTGCCAGCAGTTACCCGAGGGACACTGAAGCTTTCTTT.

V gene TRBV4-3 combines with J gene TRBJ1-1; TRBD1 is a possible D gene (5 bases). Germline-derived CDR1 and CDR2 are LGHNA and YSLEER. Between the trimmed V and J ends, which lost 0 bases and 4 bases, there was a span of 15 bases. The CDR3 is 16 amino acids. CDR3 sequence reads: CASSQEGGLRGTEAFF. Here the CDR3 DNA reads TGCGCCAGCAGCCAAGAAGGAGGGCTGAGGGGCACTGAAGCTTTCTTT.

The chain links TRBV27 to TRBJ2-2, with a tentative D call TRBD2 (5 bases). V was clipped by 6 bases and J by 7 bases, with 21 bases between them. The CDR3 spans 16 residues. The germline gives CDR1 MNHEY, CDR2 SMNVEV (reference sequence). Here the CDR3 DNA reads TGTGCCAGCAGCCGACTGAGGGCCCACGAGGGCGGGGAGCTGTTTTTT. Translated, it gives CASSRLRAHEGGELFF.

The chain couples TRBV6-2 or TRBV6-3 to TRBJ2-7; the match to TRBD1 covers 9 bases. V was pared by 6 bases and J by 5 bases, with 14 bases of the junction left unmatched. CDR3 length: 16 residues. Germline V CDR1 and CDR2: MNHEY, SVGEGT. Written as DNA, the CDR3 is TGTGCCAGCAGCAACTCACCGGACAGGGGAACGGACGAGCAGTACTTC. Residues: CASSNSPDRGTDEQYF.

CDR3 DNA sequence: TGTGCCAGCAGCTTAGGGAGCTCCTATAATTCACCCCTCCACTTT. Amino acid sequence: CASSLGSSYNSPLHF. The chain employs TRBV7-9 and TRBJ1-6, with D hard to call. V lost 1 base and J lost 0, with 4 bases in between. The CDR3 loop spans 15 amino acids. Looked up from germline, CDR1 is SEHNR and CDR2 is FQNEAQ (reference sequence).

The chain carries TRBV3-1 (or the pseudogene TRBV3-2) and TRBJ1-1; tentatively, D is TRBD1 (5 bases). Germline V gives CDR1 LGHDT, CDR2 YNNKEL (reference sequence). The germline V and J ends were trimmed by 4 bases and 6 bases, with 12 bases remaining between them. The CDR3 contains 13 residues. CDR3 DNA sequence: TGTGCCAGCAGCCCCCGTAGGGGCGCTGAAGCTTTCTTT. Translation gives CASSPRRGAEAFF.

This clone was seen just once. The chain links TRBV12-3 or TRBV12-4 to TRBJ2-2; perhaps TRBD2 as D (5 bases). The CDR3 has 12 residues. Trimming shortened V by 7 bases and J by 6 bases, and 9 bases separated the two germline ends. The CDR3: CASTPGAGELFF. CDR3 DNA sequence: TGTGCCAGCACCCCCGGGGCCGGGGAGCTGTTTTTT.

This clone was seen only a few times. The rearrangement links TRBV19 to TRBJ2-2, with D tentatively TRBD1 (5 bases). The CDR3 extends over 14 amino acids. Germline lookup yields CDR1 LNHDA and CDR2 SQIVND (reference sequence). The V gene lost 3 bases and the J gene lost 6 bases, with 11 bases spanning the gap. The CDR3 region is CASSISREAGELFF. The CDR3 DNA reads TGTGCCAGTAGTATTAGCAGGGAAGCCGGGGAGCTGTTTTTT.

The gene calls are TRBV5-1 and TRBJ1-4; D is possibly TRBD1 (6 bases). Between the trimmed V and J ends, which lost 2 bases and 5 bases, there was a span of 10 bases. Looked up from germline, CDR1 is SGHRS and CDR2 is YFSETQ. The CDR3 is 14 residues long. CDR3 in amino acids: CASSFNGQNEKLFF. In DNA, the CDR3 is TGCGCCAGCAGCTTCAACGGACAGAATGAAAAACTGTTTTTT.

The chain is built from TRBV6-5 and TRBJ1-5, with D perhaps matching TRBD1 (5 bases). The CDR3 is 14 amino acids. Trimming pared 6 bases from V and 7 bases from J, leaving 16 bases between. CDR1 MNHEY and CDR2 SVGAGI come from the germline V gene. This CDR3 is CASSWELGGQPQHF. CDR3 sequence (DNA): TGTGCCAGCAGCTGGGAACTCGGGGGACAGCCCCAGCATTTT.

The chain couples TRBV5-1 to TRBJ2-1; possibly TRBD2 for D (5 bases). In germline, CDR1 is SGHRS, CDR2 YFSETQ. The V end lost 1 base, the J end lost 7 bases, and 15 bases lay between the germline ends. This CDR3 region has 15 residues. This chain's CDR3 is CASSLKKDIANEQFF. CDR3 DNA: TGCGCCAGCAGCTTGAAGAAGGATATAGCGAATGAGCAGTTCTTC.

The genes are TRBV23-1 and TRBJ1-5, with TRBD1 matching 7 bases. TRBV23-1 is designated an ORF whose function remains uncertain. The CDR3 loop spans 15 amino acids. Trimming took 6 bases from V and 3 from J; bases not matched to a gene: 8. The CDR3 DNA is TGCGCCAGCAGCACATCAACAGGGGTCAATCAGCCCCAGCATTTT. Its protein product is CASSTSTGVNQPQHF.

This rearrangement joins TRBV18 to TRBJ2-7; D is perhaps TRBD2 (5 bases). Between the trimmed V and J ends, which lost 3 bases and 0 bases, there was a span of 12 bases. The CDR3 is made up of 15 amino acids. Germline V gene data show CDR1 as KGHSH and CDR2 as LQKENI. DNA of the CDR3: TGTGCCAGCTCACCCTTTCCCGGGAACTCCTACGAGCAGTACTTC. Encoded protein: CASSPFPGNSYEQYF.

Here the CDR3 reads CASSLGFSSSYEQYF. CDR3 DNA: TGTGCCAGCAGCTTAGGGTTTTCCAGCTCCTACGAGCAGTACTTC. The chain joins TRBV11-3 to TRBJ2-7; D unclear. Between the trimmed V and J ends, which lost 1 base and 0 bases, there was a span of 10 bases. The CDR3 covers 15 residues. Germline V gene lookup returns CDR1 SGHNT and CDR2 YENEEA.

This chain joins TRBV5-1 and TRBJ2-2; 8 bases align to TRBD2. This CDR3 is built from 17 residues. V lost 1 base and J lost 6; bases outside the gene matches: 11. Germline loops: CDR1 SGHRS, CDR2 YFSETQ. CDR3 sequence reads: CASSLYVAGSSAGELFF. The DNA for the CDR3 is TGCGCCAGCAGCTTGTATGTAGCGGGGAGTTCCGCCGGGGAGCTGTTTTTT.

The chain couples TRBV7-9 to TRBJ2-1; TRBD2 matches at 9 bases. Trimming at V came to 7 bases and at J to 9 bases, leaving 16 bases not matched to a gene. The CDR3 contains 16 residues. The V gene's germline CDR1 is SEHNR and CDR2 FQNEAQ (reference sequence). CDR3 residues: CASTLNGGGALGEQFF. The CDR3 bases are TGTGCCAGCACCCTTAACGGCGGGGGGGCCTTGGGTGAGCAGTTCTTC.

The CDR3: CASSSGGTSINEQFF. The CDR3 nucleotides read TGTGCCAGCAGTTCTGGCGGGACTAGCATCAATGAGCAGTTCTTC. V usage is TRBV28 and J usage is TRBJ2-1; 9 bases agree with TRBD2. The CDR3 loop spans 15 amino acids. CDR1 MDHEN and CDR2 SYDVKM come from the germline V gene. V lost 4 bases to trimming and J lost 6 bases; unmatched junction nucleotides: 7.

This clone was detected once. The rearrangement uses TRBV7-2 and TRBJ2-5; 8 bases fit TRBD2. V trimming: 1 base; J trimming: 4 bases; junction bases outside the gene matches: 8. The CDR3 is 16 residues long. Germline lookup yields CDR1 SGHTA and CDR2 FQGNSA. The CDR3 here is CASSLGGGRWAETQYF. The CDR3 nucleotides are TGTGCCAGCAGCTTAGGCGGCGGGAGGTGGGCAGAGACCCAGTACTTC.

The sample holds one count of this clone. The chain recombines TRBV11-2 with TRBJ2-7; possibly TRBD1 for D (6 bases). The germline CDR1 and CDR2 sequences are SGHAT and FQNNGV. V lost 5 bases to trimming and J lost 3 bases, with 14 bases between them. This CDR3 contains 14 residues. CDR3 in amino acids: CASSPPGTIYEQYF. CDR3 nucleotide sequence: TGTGCCAGCAGCCCTCCCGGGACAATCTACGAGCAGTACTTC.